This T cell receptor beta chain was identified in a study of T cells after yellow fever vaccination (dated by TCRdb to the late 2010s). With regard to the full study: The SMART-Seq v4 Ultra Low Input RNA kit was used to prepare libraries from fractions with low cell numbers. To track T-cell clones before and after primary and booster YFV17D yellow fever vaccination, bulk TCR alpha and beta repertoires were sequenced longitudinally. Two healthy male donors made up the cohort, one aged 18 to 29 years and the other aged 30 to 40 years. Blood samples were taken at several timepoints before and after primary and secondary immunization, and bulk PBMC replicates and cell subsets were isolated.

On this clonotype: Its antigen is currently not known. No base quality information exists; no much larger clone differs at one position.

TCRdb records Illumina NovaSeq 6000 as the sequencer. TCR cDNA was made using 5'RACE template switching, a step that added a universal primer site and unique molecular identifiers. cDNA synthesis was primed from both the TCR alpha and TCR beta constant segments. Libraries were amplified in two PCR steps, with sample barcodes and sequencing adapters added in the second step. Sequencing of the libraries was done on either Illumina HiSeq 2500 (2x100 bp) or NovaSeq (2x150 bp). Concerning the study's data processing: MIGEC was used to demultiplex reads and collapse the reads into UMI consensus sequences, and MiXCR was used for V(D)J alignment. Vaccine-responding clonotypes were identified with edgeR using replicate PBMC samples, with FDR below 0.01 and a log2 fold change above 5 up to day 15 being required. Each bulk clonotype received a CD4 or CD8 identity based on whether the sequenced CD4 or CD8 repertoire contained that clonotype at higher abundance. The raw public data were reprocessed by TCRdb itself: fastp quality trimming at Q25, MiXCR clonotype calling, in-frame beta chains only. Records with the same CDR3 protein are collapsed into one entry carrying the most frequent genes and DNA. V and J calls and clone size were set by TCRdb, not the authors. A total of some 240,000 distinct CDR3 sequences appear in this sample, over 4.5% of them only once. The top ten clones comprise 2.5% to 4% of the sample.

Its CDR3 holds 12 amino acids, cysteine through phenylalanine. Only the CDR3 region is kept as DNA, spanning 36 bases read in frame from base 1. The germline V gene (reference sequence) supplies CDR1 SGHAT and CDR2 FQDESV. The junction shows trimming of 7 bases on V and 2 bases on J, plus 8 bases between the germline ends. The label giving this sample's treatment or condition can be read as: live attenuated yellow fever vaccine strain. A standard Ficoll-Paque protocol was used to isolate PBMCs from peripheral blood. Dynabeads CD4 and CD8 positive selection kits were used to isolate CD4 and CD8 T-cell fractions. TriZol was used to extract RNA from bulk PBMCs, CD4 and CD8 fractions, and dextramer-positive and dextramer-negative fractions. Points the paper makes about the study in general: A small fraction of clonotypes appeared in both the CD4 and CD8 compartments, likely as a result of convergent recombination. Only two donors were included in the study, so the extent to which the findings can be generalized is limited. Most clones expanded after primary vaccination (approximately 97% of CD4 and around nine tenths of CD8) were re-detected after the booster, suggesting that broad memory maintenance occurred. Compared with the primary T-cell response, the secondary T-cell response was weaker but faster, peaking on day 5 rather than day 15. Computational filtering was needed because FACS-sorted repertoires could contain abundant contaminating clonotypes from the bulk population.

Recombination connected TRBV11-1 to TRBJ2-5; the D gene identity is not certain. This receptor was taken from a man aged 18 to 30 who received the YFV17D yellow fever vaccine. The source material was CD4+ T cells sorted from PBMCs, sampled on the day of the yellow fever booster vaccination. The CDR3 is CASKGIQETQYF. The nucleotide sequence reads as follows: TGTGCCAGCAAGGGAATTCAAGAGACCCAGTACTTC.